This TCR beta chain was profiled in a study of T cell repertoires in cytomegalovirus infection. Overall study: Public TCR beta signature analysis indicated the presence of both CMV infection and matching HLA type.

TCRdb analysed the reads with MiXCR anew, one entry per CDR3 protein. The data contain about 490,000 distinct CDR3 sequences, roughly 29% of them singletons. The sequenced sample was PBMCs. The receptor comes from a human donor in good health (CMV status not recorded). Some clones in this sample may be carry-over from other donors' samples.

The CDR3 coding sequence is TGTGCCAGCAGTTTAAGGACTAGCGGGGATGAGCAGTTCTTC. It translates to CASSLRTSGDEQFF. The rearrangement uses TRBV12-3 or TRBV12-4 and TRBJ2-1, with 12 bases matching TRBD2. J gave up 8 bases and V 2 bases, and 1 base lay outside the gene matches. This CDR3 is 14 amino acids long.